Below, 3 T cell receptor beta chains from the same sample are listed, as sequenced in a study of OX40 agonist ivuxolimab in advanced cancers. Data came from immunoSEQ multiplex PCR; TCRdb stores just in-frame clones and leaves some out. The table has 70,000 or so clones, 75% to 85% seen once. Here the sequenced sample was CD4+ or CD8+ T cells sorted from blood, taken in a trial of the OX40 agonist ivuxolimab. The receptors shown here come from an adult with an advanced solid tumor such as melanoma, head and neck, liver or kidney cancer.

CDR3 bases: TGTGCCAGCAGCTTAGGACAGAACACCGGGGAGCTGTTTTTT. Protein: CASSLGQNTGELFF. This chain links TRBV7-3 with TRBJ2-2, with D possibly matching TRBD1 (5 bases). Germline CDR1 is SGHTA and CDR2 is FQGTGA. This CDR3 spans 14 amino acids. V gave up 2 bases and J gave up 1 base, with 5 bases separating them.

V is TRBV9 and J is TRBJ2-2; D is uncertain. Germline V gene data show CDR1 as SGDLS and CDR2 as YYNGEE. V was pared by 6 bases and J by 8 bases, with 20 bases between. The CDR3 runs 15 residues. CDR3 protein: CASTLGAGESGELFF. In nucleotides, the CDR3 is TGTGCCAGCACCTTAGGAGCAGGAGAGTCAGGGGAGCTGTTTTTT.

The chain carries TRBV30 and TRBJ1-4; possibly TRBD1 for D (5 bases). The CDR3 spans 13 residues. The ends were cut back, 2 bases at V and 7 bases at J, with 11 bases in the middle. Germline lookup yields CDR1 GTSNPN and CDR2 SVGIG (reference sequence). CDR3: CAWSIRGSEKLFF. The CDR3 bases are TGTGCCTGGAGTATTAGGGGAAGTGAAAAACTGTTTTTT.